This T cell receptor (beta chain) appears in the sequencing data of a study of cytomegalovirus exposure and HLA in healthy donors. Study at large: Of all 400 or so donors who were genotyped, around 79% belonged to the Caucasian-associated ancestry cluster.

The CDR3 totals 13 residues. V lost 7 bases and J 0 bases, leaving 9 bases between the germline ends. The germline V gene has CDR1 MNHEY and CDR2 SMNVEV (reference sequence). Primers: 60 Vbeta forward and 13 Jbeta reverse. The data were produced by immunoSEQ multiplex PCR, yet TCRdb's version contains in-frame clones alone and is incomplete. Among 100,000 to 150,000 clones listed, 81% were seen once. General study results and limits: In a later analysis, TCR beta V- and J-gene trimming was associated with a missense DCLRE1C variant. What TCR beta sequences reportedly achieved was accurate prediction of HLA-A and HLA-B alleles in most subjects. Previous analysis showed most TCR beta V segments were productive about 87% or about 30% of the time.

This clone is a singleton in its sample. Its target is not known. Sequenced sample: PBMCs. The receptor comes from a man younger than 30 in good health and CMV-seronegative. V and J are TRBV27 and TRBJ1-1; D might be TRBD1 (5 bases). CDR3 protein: CASKDILNTEAFF. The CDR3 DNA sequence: TGTGCCAGCAAGGACATCTTGAACACTGAAGCTTTCTTT.